A selection of T cell receptor beta chains follows, all from one sample in a study of post-analysis software for immune sequencing data. TCRdb used MiXCR to reprocess the PCR reads, holding one entry per CDR3 protein. This table holds under 650,000 distinct CDR3 sequences, about 44% found once. Sequenced sample: blood. The receptor set was obtained from a girl aged 5-17 years with multiple sclerosis. The CDR3 runs from the conserved cysteine through the conserved F or W. A D gene is named only where the DNA matches it firmly. Where a row states a size, it is once, few, many or the class of an expanded clone; other rows omit it.

>TRBV10-3|.|.|TRBJ2-1
TGTGCCATCAGTGATATCAGGGACAATGAGCAGTTCTTC
CAISDIRDNEQFF
>TRBV9|.|few|TRBJ1-2
TGTGCCAGCAGCGGGTACCCTCGATTGGATGGCTACACCTTC
CASSGYPRLDGYTF
>TRBV29-1|.|few|TRBJ2-1
TGCAGCGCGTTCACGGACGGCTCCTACAATGAGCAGTTCTTC
CSAFTDGSYNEQFF
>TRBV7-6|.|.|TRBJ2-3
TGTGCCAGCAGCTTCGGCCAAAAAAGGAGCACAGATACGCAGTATTTT
CASSFGQKRSTDTQYF
>TRBV10-3|.|few|TRBJ2-5
TGTGCCATCAGTGCGAGGGGCAACCAAGAGACCCAGTACTTC
CAISARGNQETQYF
>TRBV3-1|.|.|TRBJ2-3
TGTGCCAGCAGCCAAGATAGTCAGGGTTCGTACACAGATACGCAGTATTTT
CASSQDSQGSYTDTQYF
>TRBV12-3/TRBV12-4|TRBD2|.|TRBJ2-7
TGTGCCAGCAGTTTCGGGGGGGGAGGATCCTCCTACGAGCAGTACTTC
CASSFGGGGSSYEQYF
>TRBV4-1|.|.|TRBJ1-1
TGCGCCAGTAGCCAAGATTACGACGGACCCAAAGCTTTCTTT
CASSQDYDGPKAFF
>TRBV27|.|few|TRBJ1-5
TGTGCCAGCAGTCCGGGCATGCATCAGCCCCAGCATTTT
CASSPGMHQPQHF
>TRBV5-1|.|.|TRBJ2-7
TGCGCCAGCAGCTTGGCAACAGGGTTCCACGAGCAGTACTTC
CASSLATGFHEQYF
>TRBV6-5|.|.|TRBJ1-5
TGTGCCAGCAGTTACTCGAACACTTTTCGGACAAACCCTAGCAATCAGCCCCAGCATTTT
CASSYSNTFRTNPSNQPQHF
>TRBV12-3/TRBV12-4|.|.|TRBJ1-2
TGTGCCAGCACCCGGCTCGGTCGAGACTATGGCTACACCTTC
CASTRLGRDYGYTF
>TRBV20-1|TRBD1|.|TRBJ2-4
TGCAGCTTTGAGGGGGACAGAGAGGGGGAGCAGTACTTC
CSFEGDREGEQYF
>TRBV30|.|.|TRBJ1-4
TGTGCCTGGAGTGTAGGACGGGACCCCGGCGGAAAACTGTTTTTT
CAWSVGRDPGGKLFF
>TRBV7-2|.|few|TRBJ1-2
TGTGCCAGCAGCTTATTAGGGGGGCGTCGTGGCTACACCTTC
CASSLLGGRRGYTF
>TRBV11-2|.|.|TRBJ2-7
TGTGCCAGCAGCTTAGGTTTGGCGGGACCCATCTACGAGCAGTACTTC
CASSLGLAGPIYEQYF
>TRBV4-2|.|few|TRBJ1-2
TGTGCCAGCAGCCAAGTCGTGGGGACCTATGGCTACACCTTC
CASSQVVGTYGYTF
>TRBV19|.|.|TRBJ2-7
TGTGCCAGTAGTCCGGGACACCTCTACGAGCAGTACTTC
CASSPGHLYEQYF
>TRBV5-1|.|.|TRBJ1-2
TGCGCCAGCAGCTCTACCGGCAGTCCTAACTATGGCTACACCTTC
CASSSTGSPNYGYTF
>TRBV5-1|.|few|TRBJ2-5
TGCGCCAGCAGCTCGGGACTCTTAGAGACCCAGTACTTC
CASSSGLLETQYF
>TRBV15|TRBD2|.|TRBJ2-3
TGTGCCAGGGGAGGGGAGTTCACAGATACGCAGTATTTT
CARGGEFTDTQYF
>TRBV7-9|.|few|TRBJ2-7
TGTGCCAGCAGCGTTCTGAACTACGAGCAGTACTTC
CASSVLNYEQYF
>TRBV2|TRBD1|.|TRBJ2-6
TGTGCCAGCAGCGCGGGACAGGGGCTAGGAGGGGCCAACGTCCTGACTTTC
CASSAGQGLGGANVLTF
>TRBV12-3/TRBV12-4|.|.|TRBJ1-2
TGTGCCAGCAGTTTTCGGCCGAGCGGGTATGGCTACACCTTC
CASSFRPSGYGYTF
>TRBV20-1|TRBD1|.|TRBJ1-2
TGCAGTGCCGATCGGGACAGGGGGTTTGGCTACACCTTC
CSADRDRGFGYTF
>TRBV5-1|.|.|TRBJ2-3
TGCGCCAGCAGTCGGAGGGGGCGAAACACAGATACGCAGTATTTT
CASSRRGRNTDTQYF
>TRBV15|.|once|TRBJ1-1
TGTGCCACCAGCACCTTGACGGTGAACACTGAAGCTTTCTTT
CATSTLTVNTEAFF
>TRBV20-1|.|few|TRBJ1-2
TGCAGTGCAAAACCCTACGGCAGCACTAACTATGGCTACACCTTC
CSAKPYGSTNYGYTF
>TRBV20-1|TRBD2|.|TRBJ2-1
TGCAGTACTAGGGGAACCGGGACTAGCAACAATGAGCAGTTCTTC
CSTRGTGTSNNEQFF
>TRBV12-3/TRBV12-4|TRBD2|few|TRBJ2-1
TGTGCCAGCAGTACGGGGGGGAAGGTCAATGAGCAGTTCTTC
CASSTGGKVNEQFF
>TRBV2|.|.|TRBJ1-5
TGTGCCAGCAGTGATGACACCCTAAAGGTAGTCCAGCATTTT
CASSDDTLKVVQHF
>TRBV20-1|.|many|TRBJ1-2
TGCAGTGCTAGGGAGGGTTACGGCTACACCTTC
CSAREGYGYTF
>TRBV7-2|TRBD2|few|TRBJ2-5
TGTGCCAGCAGCCCTAAGTCCTTCGGGCTAGCGGGAGCAGAGACCCAGTACTTC
CASSPKSFGLAGAETQYF
>TRBV6-5|TRBD1|.|TRBJ2-1
TGTGCCAGCAGACTTCGGACAGGGGAATACAATGAGCAGTTCTTC
CASRLRTGEYNEQFF
>TRBV7-8|TRBD1|.|TRBJ2-1
TGTGCCAGCAGCTTAGTATCGACAGGGGCCAATAATGAGCAGTTCTTC
CASSLVSTGANNEQFF
>TRBV7-8|.|few|TRBJ2-6
TGTGCCAGCAGCCCCGTATCCTCTGGGGCCAACGTCCTGACTTTC
CASSPVSSGANVLTF
>TRBV15|TRBD2|.|TRBJ2-4
TGTGCCACCAGCAGAATACTAGCGGGAGGGCGAAACATTCAGTACTTC
CATSRILAGGRNIQYF
>TRBV6-1|TRBD2|.|TRBJ2-7
TGTGCCAGCAGTGAATGGGGCGGGGGTTCCTACGAGCAGTACTTC
CASSEWGGGSYEQYF
>TRBV5-1|TRBD2|.|TRBJ2-3
TGCGCCAGCAGCTTCACACCGGGCGGGGGAGGCTCAGATACGCAGTATTTT
CASSFTPGGGGSDTQYF
>TRBV12-3/TRBV12-4|.|.|TRBJ1-5
TGTGCCAGCAGCCGGGACTTTGGCAATCAGCCCCAGCATTTT
CASSRDFGNQPQHF
>TRBV5-5|.|few|TRBJ2-4
TGTGCCAGCAGTCCCGTCTCCGGGACACTAAAAGGCATTCAGTACTTC
CASSPVSGTLKGIQYF
>TRBV28|TRBD2|few|TRBJ2-3
TGTGCCAGCAGTTCCTCCCGACTAGCGGGGATAGATACGCAGTATTTT
CASSSSRLAGIDTQYF
>TRBV20-1|.|many|TRBJ2-3
TGCAGTGCTAGACGCAGCCATCTTCCAGATACGCAGTATTTT
CSARRSHLPDTQYF
>TRBV6-5|.|.|TRBJ2-1
TGTGCCACCGGGTCCCTCTACAATGAGCAGTTCTTC
CATGSLYNEQFF
>TRBV15|.|few|TRBJ2-3
TGTGCCACCAGCCGCCGGGACTTTGCAGATACGCAGTATTTT
CATSRRDFADTQYF
>TRBV29-1|.|.|TRBJ1-1
TGCAGCGTTGAAACCACAGGGAGGGTTAGCACTGAAGCTTTCTTT
CSVETTGRVSTEAFF
>TRBV5-1|.|.|TRBJ2-7
TGCGCCAGCAGCTTGGATGGGACACAGAGAGGAGAGCAGTACTTC
CASSLDGTQRGEQYF
>TRBV2|.|.|TRBJ2-5
TGTGCCAGCAGTGAGGGGGGGCAGAAAGAGACCCAGTACTTC
CASSEGGQKETQYF
>TRBV5-1|TRBD2|.|TRBJ2-7
TGCGCCAGCAACTCTAGCGGGAGAGCCTACGAGCAGTACTTC
CASNSSGRAYEQYF
>TRBV5-1|TRBD1|few|TRBJ2-7
TGCGCCAGCAGCGGGACAGGAGGCGAGCAGTACTTC
CASSGTGGEQYF
>TRBV20-1|TRBD2|.|TRBJ2-4
TGCAGTGCTGCTCGGGGGGGCGCCAAAAACATTCAGTACTTC
CSAARGGAKNIQYF
>TRBV12-3/TRBV12-4|.|few|TRBJ2-7
TGTGCCAGCAGGGGGTGGAGTAGCGGAGGAGGGGTTGCCTACGAGCAGTACTTC
CASRGWSSGGGVAYEQYF